This T cell receptor beta chain comes out of a study of blood T cell repertoires in COVID-19 (dated by TCRdb to about 2020). For context, the study as a whole: The collaborator samples originated in the United States, Italy and Spain and spanned the acute and convalescent phases of COVID-19. The prospective study material was composed of cDNA or gDNA derived from T cells, B-cell-depleted T cells, or PBMCs. Subjects who had been exposed to COVID-19, were actively infected with it, or had recovered from it provided the deeply sampled blood TCRbeta repertoires that made up the dataset. A freely available public database, intended as a resource for researchers studying the immune response to SARS-CoV-2, is where the repertoires were released. The samples were drawn from two sources: the first 160 participants of the ongoing ImmuneRACE study, and 1,000 to 1,500 subjects contributed by 6 global collaborators. A de-identified subject ID, COVID-19 status, age in years and sex were almost always included in the sample metadata. Where available, HLA class I and class II types were taken from metadata supplied by the sample provider and were not determined by assay-based typing.

Study-wide conclusions, independent of this receptor: How much clinical and demographic metadata was included differed by source and by participant, and the metadata was provided uncurated.

After removal of 4 bases from V and 5 bases from J, the junction retains 7 bases not matched to a gene. The CDR3 runs 14 amino acids, cysteine and phenylalanine included. This entry keeps only the CDR3 DNA: 42 bases, framed from base 1. Taken from the germline V gene, the CDR1 and CDR2 loops are SGHDN and FVKESK. For this clone: What this receptor recognizes is not known. No base quality information exists; no much larger clone differs at one position.

One collaborating source in Seattle enrolled patients during active infection and followed them longitudinally through the course of disease. Each collaborating institution followed its own protocols to collect whole blood in K2EDTA tubes. For TCRbeta analysis, collaborator samples were shipped as frozen whole blood, as isolated PBMCs, or as DNA extracted from either sample type. The immunoSEQ Assay, a bias-controlled multiplex PCR, was used to amplify TCRbeta CDR3 regions from genomic DNA. The study's processing was this. Nucleated cell counts per sample were estimated from amplification of reference gene primers within the assay. To quantify the absolute abundance of each unique TCRbeta CDR3 rearrangement, sequence reads were collapsed and filtered. Productive Simpson clonality was computed per sample as the square root of Simpson's diversity index over productive rearrangements. TCRdb carries this immuneACCESS record with in-frame sequences only. Its versions omit some clonotypes, under half of them owing to an unresolved V gene in the studies checked, with the rest unexplained. D and trimming come from the DNA, and the V and J calls and clone size come from that table. Counted in this sample were roughly 47,000 clones; 80% to 90% of them appeared once. Under 40% of the sample is taken by the ten largest.

Recombination connected TRBV14 to TRBJ2-7, with 8 bases matching TRBD1. The origin of this receptor is a woman older than 75 with COVID-19, enrolled during active disease. The sample consisted of peripheral blood. The sequence in DNA is TGTGCCAGCAGCCCCTGGACAGGGCCGGACGAGCAGTACTTC. Translated, it reads CASSPWTGPDEQYF.